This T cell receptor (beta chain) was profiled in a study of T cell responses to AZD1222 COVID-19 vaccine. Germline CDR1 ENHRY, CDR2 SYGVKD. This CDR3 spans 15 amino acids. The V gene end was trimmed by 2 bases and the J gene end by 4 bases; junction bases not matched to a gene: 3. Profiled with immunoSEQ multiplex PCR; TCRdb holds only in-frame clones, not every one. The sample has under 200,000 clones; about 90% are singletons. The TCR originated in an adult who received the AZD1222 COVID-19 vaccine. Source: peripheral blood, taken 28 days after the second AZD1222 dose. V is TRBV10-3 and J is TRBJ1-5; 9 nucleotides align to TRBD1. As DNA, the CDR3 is TGTGCCATCAGTGAGATAGGGACAGGGAATCAGCCCCAGCATTTT. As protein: CAISEIGTGNQPQHF.